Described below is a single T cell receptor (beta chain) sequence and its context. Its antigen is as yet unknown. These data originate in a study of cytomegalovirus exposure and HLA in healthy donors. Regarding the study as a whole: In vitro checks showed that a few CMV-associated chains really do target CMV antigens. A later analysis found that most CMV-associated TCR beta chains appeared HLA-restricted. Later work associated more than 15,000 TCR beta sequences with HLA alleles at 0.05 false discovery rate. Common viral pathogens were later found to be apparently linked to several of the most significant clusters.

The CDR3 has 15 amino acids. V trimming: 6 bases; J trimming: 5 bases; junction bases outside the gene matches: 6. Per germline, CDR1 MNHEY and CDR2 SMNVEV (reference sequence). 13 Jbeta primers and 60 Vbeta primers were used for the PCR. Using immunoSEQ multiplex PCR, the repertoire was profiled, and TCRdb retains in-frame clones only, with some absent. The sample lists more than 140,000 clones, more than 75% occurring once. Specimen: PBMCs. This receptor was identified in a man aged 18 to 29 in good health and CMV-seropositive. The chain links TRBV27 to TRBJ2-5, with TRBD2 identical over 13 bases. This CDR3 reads CASRLLAGGGETQYF. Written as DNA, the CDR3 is TGTGCCAGCAGGCTACTAGCGGGAGGGGGGGAGACCCAGTACTTC.